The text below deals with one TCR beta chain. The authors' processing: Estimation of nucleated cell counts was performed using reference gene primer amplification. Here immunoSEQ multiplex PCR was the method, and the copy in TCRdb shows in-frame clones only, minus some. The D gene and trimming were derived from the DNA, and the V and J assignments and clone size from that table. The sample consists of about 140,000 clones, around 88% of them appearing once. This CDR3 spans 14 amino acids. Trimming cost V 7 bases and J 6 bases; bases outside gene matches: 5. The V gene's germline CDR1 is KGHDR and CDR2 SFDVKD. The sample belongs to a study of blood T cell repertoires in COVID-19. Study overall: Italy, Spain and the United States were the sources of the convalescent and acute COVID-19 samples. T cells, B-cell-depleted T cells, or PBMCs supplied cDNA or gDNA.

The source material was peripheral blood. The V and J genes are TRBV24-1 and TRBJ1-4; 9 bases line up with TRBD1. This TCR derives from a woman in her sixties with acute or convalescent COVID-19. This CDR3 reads CATRGTGNDEKLFF. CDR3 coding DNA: TGTGCCACCAGGGGGACAGGGAACGATGAAAAACTGTTTTTT.